These 20 T cell receptor beta chains share one sample of origin, sequenced in a study of blood T cell repertoires in COVID-19. Only in-frame clones appear in the TCRdb table, and some are missing; sequencing was by immunoSEQ multiplex PCR. This repertoire shows roughly 120,000 clones, around nine tenths found once; its top ten account for 2% to 2.5%. The sample comprised peripheral blood. The receptors derive from a woman aged 45-59 years with acute or convalescent COVID-19.

V gene TRBV6-2 or TRBV6-3 combines with J gene TRBJ1-1; no definite D call. The CDR3 loop spans 11 amino acids. Germline V gene data show CDR1 as MNHEY and CDR2 as SVGEGT. Trimming cost V 4 bases and J 6 bases, with 6 bases left between them. The CDR3 DNA reads TGTGCCAGCAGTTCCATTGCTGAAGCTTTCTTT. It codes for CASSSIAEAFF.

The chain carries TRBV4-1 and TRBJ1-2, with TRBD1 matching over 8 bases. CDR1 MGHRA and CDR2 YSYEKL come from the germline V gene. The CDR3 consists of 16 residues. The trim removed 3 bases at V and 3 bases at J, leaving 9 bases unmatched. CDR3 coding DNA: TGCGCCAGCAGCCACCCCGGGACAGGCAAGGACTATGGCTACACCTTC. This encodes CASSHPGTGKDYGYTF.

This clone was recorded once. The J gene is TRBJ2-1, the V gene TRBV6-6; 7 positions agree with TRBD2. The J segment lost 0 bases and the V segment lost 11 bases, leaving 4 bases of the junction unmatched. CDR1 is MNHNY and CDR2 is SVGAGI in the germline V gene (reference sequence). The CDR3 covers 13 residues. Here the CDR3 DNA reads TGTGCCGCTAGCGGACCCTCCTACAATGAGCAGTTCTTC. Its translation: CAASGPSYNEQFF.

V usage is TRBV30 and J usage is TRBJ1-1; 7 nucleotides match TRBD1. Germline V gives CDR1 GTSNPN, CDR2 SVGIG (reference sequence). The CDR3 is 14 amino acids. V was clipped by 5 bases and J by 5 bases; unmatched bases: 11. The CDR3 protein is CAWETGVPGTEAFF. The CDR3 DNA follows: TGTGCCTGGGAAACAGGGGTCCCAGGAACTGAAGCTTTCTTT.

This clone was seen a single time. The V and J genes are TRBV7-8 and TRBJ2-7, with a possible D match to TRBD2 (5 bases). In germline, CDR1 is SGHVS, CDR2 FQNEAQ. V gave up 1 base and J gave up 0 bases, with 13 bases separating them. The CDR3 consists of 16 residues. The CDR3 here is CASSLDGGFISYEQYF. The CDR3 DNA sequence: TGTGCCAGCAGCTTAGATGGCGGGTTTATCTCCTACGAGCAGTACTTC.

The V gene is TRBV20-1, the J gene TRBJ2-1, with D possibly being TRBD1 (5 bases). Per germline, CDR1 DFQATT and CDR2 SNEGSKA (reference sequence). Trimming left V 7 bases short and J 8 bases short, with 12 bases between. The CDR3 totals 11 residues. The CDR3 sequence: CSGQGDYEQFF. As DNA, the CDR3 is TGCAGTGGGCAGGGTGATTATGAGCAGTTCTTC.

The V and J genes are TRBV6-2 or TRBV6-3 and TRBJ1-1, with 9 bases matching TRBD1. Germline V gives CDR1 MNHEY, CDR2 SVGEGT. This CDR3 region has 15 residues. V shed 4 bases and J 4 bases; nucleotides not matched to a gene: 7. This CDR3 reads CASSSLGTGLTEAFF. The CDR3 DNA reads as TGTGCCAGCAGTTCTCTGGGGACAGGGCTCACTGAAGCTTTCTTT.

The V gene is TRBV9, the J gene TRBJ1-5; D possibly corresponds to TRBD1 (5 bases). The CDR3 has 13 residues. The V and J ends lost 3 bases and 7 bases respectively, with 11 bases between them. CDR1 SGDLS and CDR2 YYNGEE come from the germline V gene. The CDR3 nucleotides read TGTGCCAGCAGCGCCAGGGTGGGGCAGCCCCAGCATTTT. Its protein product is CASSARVGQPQHF.

The chain carries TRBV3-1 (or the pseudogene TRBV3-2) and TRBJ2-7; maybe TRBD2 (6 bases). The V gene lost 0 bases and the J gene lost 0 bases, with 15 bases spanning the gap. This CDR3 comprises 17 residues. CDR1 and CDR2 from the germline V gene are LGHDT and YNNKEL (reference sequence). CDR3 nucleotides: TGTGCCAGCAGCCAAGATGAGGAGGGAGCTCGCTCCTACGAGCAGTACTTC. This sequence encodes CASSQDEEGARSYEQYF.

The rearrangement links TRBV5-1 to TRBJ2-7, with 11 positions matching TRBD2. Germline loops: CDR1 SGHRS, CDR2 YFSETQ. CDR3 length: 18 amino acids. Trimming removed 2 bases from V and 3 bases from J; junction bases left unmatched: 13. CDR3 sequence reads: CASSLRGVAGGPGYEQYF. DNA for the CDR3: TGCGCCAGCAGCTTACGGGGGGTAGCGGGAGGGCCTGGCTACGAGCAGTACTTC.

A single count supports this clone. The chain uses TRBV3-1 (or the pseudogene TRBV3-2) and TRBJ1-3; the D is unclear. The CDR3 totals 13 residues. Germline V CDR1 and CDR2: LGHDT, YNNKEL (reference sequence). V was cut by 3 bases and J by 4 bases, with 7 bases left in between. CDR3 in amino acids: CASSHSGGNTIYF. The CDR3, as DNA: TGTGCCAGCAGCCACTCGGGGGGAAACACCATATATTTT.

This rearrangement joins TRBV5-6 to TRBJ1-2, with 8 bases aligning to TRBD1. CDR3 length equals 17 residues. Germline V gives CDR1 SGHDT, CDR2 YYEEEE. Trimming removed 0 bases from V and 5 bases from J; junction bases left unmatched: 12. CDR3 nucleotides: TGTGCCAGCAGCTTGGGGCCCCAGGGGGCTTATACGTATGGCTACACCTTC. This gives the protein CASSLGPQGAYTYGYTF.

V is TRBV6-2 or TRBV6-3 and J is TRBJ1-1; D possibly corresponds to TRBD1 (6 bases). This CDR3 is built from 15 residues. With 4 bases removed from V and 1 base from J, the gap between germline ends came to 13 bases. The germline CDR1 and CDR2 sequences are MNHEY and SVGEGT. The CDR3 nucleotides read TGTGCCAGCAGTTTGGGGGGGCAGGGGAACACTGAAGCTTTCTTT. This codes for CASSLGGQGNTEAFF.

Regarding this clone: This CDR3 is also generated by other DNA sequences in the sample. The rearrangement uses TRBV12-3 or TRBV12-4 and TRBJ1-5; 7 nucleotides align to TRBD1. V dropped 6 bases and J dropped 6; count of bases not matched to a gene: 5. This CDR3 contains 13 residues. The CDR3 coding sequence is TGTGCCAGCAGCCTAACAGGGGTTCAGCCCCAGCATTTT. Translating gives CASSLTGVQPQHF.

The CDR3, as DNA: TGTGCCAGCAGTTGGTCCCGACAGGGAGAAGATACGCAGTATTTT. This translates into CASSWSRQGEDTQYF. This chain joins TRBV27 and TRBJ2-3; 7 nucleotides agree with TRBD1. The CDR3 contains 15 residues. Looked up from germline, CDR1 is MNHEY and CDR2 is SMNVEV (reference sequence). The V segment lost 4 bases and the J segment 5 bases; nucleotides outside the gene matches: 9.

CDR3 DNA: TGTGCCAGCAGCGTAGACGGGGAATCCAACACCGGGGAGCTGTTTTTT. Translated: CASSVDGESNTGELFF. This sequence joins TRBV9 and TRBJ2-2, with TRBD2 as a possible D gene (5 bases). The V gene's germline CDR1 is SGDLS and CDR2 YYNGEE. Trimming pared 0 bases from V and 2 bases from J, leaving 11 bases between. The CDR3 totals 16 residues.

The chain is built from TRBV9 and TRBJ2-3, with 7 nucleotides matching TRBD1. The J segment lost 3 bases and the V segment lost 0 bases, leaving 4 bases of the junction unmatched. This CDR3 has 15 residues. CDR1 and CDR2 from the germline V gene are SGDLS and YYNGEE. The CDR3 DNA is TGTGCCAGCAGCGTAGTGGCCAGGGGGACAGATACGCAGTATTTT. Its translation is CASSVVARGTDTQYF.

V gene TRBV19 combines with J gene TRBJ2-1, with 7 nucleotides matching TRBD1. The V segment lost 4 bases and the J segment 3 bases; nucleotides outside the gene matches: 15. Germline-derived CDR1 and CDR2 are LNHDA and SQIVND (reference sequence). CDR3 length: 18 amino acids. CDR3 protein: CASSTTTGQAWIYNEQFF. The CDR3 nucleotides read TGTGCCAGTAGTACTACGACAGGGCAGGCTTGGATCTACAATGAGCAGTTCTTC.

V is TRBV10-2 and J is TRBJ2-7; 8 bases fit TRBD1. The V gene's germline CDR1 is WSHSY and CDR2 SAAADI. Germline trimming cut 5 bases from V and 3 bases from J; bases unmatched to any gene: 3. The CDR3 has 13 amino acids. This CDR3 reads CASSKQGGYEQYF. CDR3 nucleotides: TGCGCCAGCAGTAAACAGGGGGGCTACGAGCAGTACTTC.

V and J are TRBV6-2 or TRBV6-3 and TRBJ2-3; D is perhaps TRBD1 (5 bases). V was trimmed by 0 bases and J by 0 bases, leaving 10 bases between them. CDR1 is MNHEY and CDR2 is SVGEGT in the germline V gene. The length of the CDR3 is 16 residues. The CDR3 is CASSYSKGISTDTQYF. The CDR3 region has the DNA TGTGCCAGCAGTTACTCGAAGGGGATTAGCACAGATACGCAGTATTTT.